This T cell receptor (beta chain) was observed in a study of cytomegalovirus exposure and HLA in healthy donors. The PCR contained 60 Vbeta and 13 Jbeta primers. In the authors' methods: Around 76 million unique TCR beta chains, roughly 10 million shared, were counted in a later analysis. Assay used: immunoSEQ multiplex PCR; TCRdb lists only in-frame clones, some missing. The DNA gave D and trimming, while V, J and clone size come from that table. In the table there are over 60,000 clones, over 70% of which are singletons. Concerning this clone: What it binds is not known.

V gave up 4 bases and J gave up 5 bases, with 11 bases separating them. The CDR3 is 14 residues long. Germline V gene lookup returns CDR1 KGHSH and CDR2 LQKENI. Broader study findings: According to a later analysis, most TCR beta chains associated with CMV appeared HLA-restricted. In a later analysis, about 17,000 TCR beta sequences were associated with HLA alleles at 0.05 false discovery rate. In a later analysis, V- and J-gene trimming of beta chains associated with a DCLRE1C missense variant, replicated independently.

This sequence joins TRBV18 and TRBJ1-4; D gene ambiguous. The sequenced sample was PBMCs. The sequence derives from a man aged 65 to 79 in good health and CMV-seronegative. The CDR3 sequence is CASSQQNANEKLFF. CDR3 DNA: TGTGCCAGCTCACAACAGAACGCGAATGAAAAACTGTTTTTT. The complete variable domain, with remaining parts taken from reference TRBV18 and TRBJ1-4, reads NAGVMQNPRHLVRRRGQEARLRCSPMKGHSHVYWYRQLPEEGLKFMVYLQKENIIDESGMPKERFSAEFPKEGPSILRIQQVVRGDSAAYFCASSQQNANEKLFFGSGTQLSVL.